These 25 T cell receptor beta chains were all obtained from the same sample, sequenced in a study of blood T cell repertoires in COVID-19. The table came from immunoSEQ multiplex PCR; TCRdb's copy has only in-frame clones and leaves some out. The table shows some 100,000 clones, with approximately 90% occurring only once. The sequenced sample consisted of peripheral blood. The receptors were gathered from a human donor in a cohort sampled during active COVID-19.

This chain joins TRBV7-2 and TRBJ2-3, with 8 bases that match TRBD2. The J segment lost 3 bases and the V segment lost 5 bases, leaving 7 bases of the junction unmatched. The CDR3 totals 15 residues. Germline CDR1 is SGHTA and CDR2 is FQGNSA. CDR3 loop: CASSKPGLGTDTQYF. DNA for the CDR3: TGTGCCAGCAGCAAACCGGGACTAGGGACAGATACGCAGTATTTT.

This clone was seen just once. The chain combines TRBV18 with TRBJ1-2; perhaps TRBD1 as D (5 bases). The CDR3 length is 16 residues. Trimming took off 0 bases at V and 3 bases at J, with 14 bases between the two ends. From germline, CDR1 is KGHSH and CDR2 LQKENI. The CDR3 protein is CASSPPGGGAYYGYTF. The CDR3 nucleotides read TGTGCCAGCTCACCACCGGGTGGTGGGGCTTACTATGGCTACACCTTC.

This sequence joins TRBV28 and TRBJ2-7; 7 bases are shared with TRBD1. CDR3 size: 17 residues. Per germline, CDR1 MDHEN and CDR2 SYDVKM. V dropped 4 bases and J dropped 3; count of bases not matched to a gene: 15. CDR3 in DNA: TGTGCCAGCAGTTCAACACATGGACAGGCATCTTTCTACGAGCAGTACTTC. This encodes CASSSTHGQASFYEQYF.

The chain employs TRBV5-4 and TRBJ1-3, with D hard to call. Trimming left V 4 bases short and J 2 bases short, with 16 bases between. The germline gives CDR1 SGHNT, CDR2 YYREEE (reference sequence). The CDR3 is made up of 16 amino acids. The CDR3 loop reads CASSLGRREAGNTIYF. The DNA for the CDR3 is TGTGCCAGCAGCCTCGGGCGGCGGGAGGCTGGAAACACCATATATTTT.

This clone was seen once. V gene TRBV5-4 combines with J gene TRBJ1-1, with D perhaps matching TRBD1 (6 bases). Trimming took off 0 bases at V and 0 bases at J, with 12 bases between the two ends. CDR3 length: 16 amino acids. Germline V CDR1 and CDR2: SGHNT, YYREEE (reference sequence). The CDR3 reads CASSLGQGQMNTEAFF. The CDR3 nucleotides are TGTGCCAGCAGCTTGGGGCAGGGGCAAATGAACACTGAAGCTTTCTTT.

This chain joins TRBV3-1 (or the pseudogene TRBV3-2) and TRBJ1-1; 10 positions match TRBD1. The CDR3 covers 16 residues. CDR1 is LGHDT and CDR2 is YNNKEL in the germline V gene (reference sequence). Trimming cost V 4 bases and J 1 base; bases outside gene matches: 6. The CDR3 nucleotides are TGTGCCAGCAGCCCTACTAGGGACAGGGGGAACACTGAAGCTTTCTTT. Its translation: CASSPTRDRGNTEAFF.

The chain employs TRBV9 and TRBJ1-2; tentative D call: TRBD1 (6 bases). The CDR3 loop spans 12 amino acids. The V gene lost 1 base and the J gene lost 11 bases, with 12 bases spanning the gap. Germline CDR1 is SGDLS and CDR2 is YYNGEE. DNA for the CDR3: TGTGCCAGCAGCGTAAATGGACAGCCATACACCTTC. It translates to CASSVNGQPYTF. The variable domain in full, completed from reference TRBV9 and TRBJ1-2, reads DSGVTQTPKHLITATGQRVTLRCSPRSGDLSVYWYQQSLDQGLQFLIQYYNGEERAKGNILERFSAQQFPDLHSELNLSSLELGDSALYFCASSVNGQPYTFGSGTRLTVV.

The rearrangement links TRBV30 to TRBJ1-2; 8 nucleotides agree with TRBD1. The CDR3 has 12 amino acids. Germline loops: CDR1 GTSNPN, CDR2 SVGIG (reference sequence). The J segment lost 8 bases and the V segment lost 7 bases, leaving 9 bases of the junction unmatched. The CDR3 DNA reads TGTGCCTTACAGGGGGACATCAACGGCTACACCTTC. It is translated as CALQGDINGYTF.

This chain links TRBV5-1 with TRBJ2-7; 7 nucleotides agree with TRBD1. The germline V gene has CDR1 SGHRS and CDR2 YFSETQ. Trimming removed 2 bases from V and 4 bases from J; junction bases left unmatched: 6. CDR3 length equals 14 residues. In nucleotides, the CDR3 is TGCGCCAGCAGCTTTCAAGACAGGGAGTACGAGCAGTACTTC. It specifies CASSFQDREYEQYF. Full variable domain (remainder filled in from reference TRBV5-1 and TRBJ2-7): KAGVTQTPRYLIKTRGQQVTLSCSPISGHRSVSWYQQTPGQGLQFLFEYFSETQRNKGNFPGRFSGRQFSNSRSEMNVSTLELGDSALYLCASSFQDREYEQYFGPGTRLTVT.

The chain joins TRBV6-5 to TRBJ1-2; D possibly corresponds to TRBD1 (6 bases). Deletions cut 6 bases from V and 2 bases from J, with 16 bases between. CDR1 is MNHEY and CDR2 is SVGAGI in the germline V gene. The CDR3 has 15 amino acids. The CDR3 bases are TGTGCCAGCAGGAAACGGACAGCCCCAAACTATGGCTACACCTTC. Translation: CASRKRTAPNYGYTF.

The rearrangement uses TRBV7-2 and TRBJ2-3; 8 positions agree with TRBD1. This CDR3 spans 17 amino acids. Germline-derived CDR1 and CDR2 are SGHTA and FQGNSA. The J segment lost 2 bases and the V segment lost 4 bases, leaving 11 bases of the junction unmatched. The CDR3 reads CASSSSQGAQLTDTQYF. The DNA of the CDR3 is TGTGCCAGCAGCTCCTCCCAGGGGGCACAACTCACAGATACGCAGTATTTT.

The J gene is TRBJ2-3, the V gene TRBV11-3; TRBD1 aligns across 11 bases. Trimming at V came to 3 bases and at J to 10 bases, leaving 6 bases not matched to a gene. The CDR3 consists of 14 residues. Germline V gene lookup returns CDR1 SGHNT and CDR2 YENEEA. CDR3 in DNA: TGTGCCAGCAGCTTCCGGGACAGGGGGGTAGCGCAGTATTTT. Translated: CASSFRDRGVAQYF. The full variable domain, its missing parts supplied by reference TRBV11-3 and TRBJ2-3, is EAGVVQSPRYKIIEKKQPVAFWCNPISGHNTLYWYLQNLGQGPELLIRYENEEAVDDSQLPKDRFSAERLKGVDSTLKIQPAELGDSAVYLCASSFRDRGVAQYFGPGTRLTVL.

This rearrangement joins TRBV25-1 to TRBJ1-1; possible D gene TRBD1, 5 bases. The V and J ends lost 8 bases and 1 base respectively, with 14 bases between them. Germline V gives CDR1 MGHDK, CDR2 SYGVNS. This CDR3 comprises 14 residues. CDR3 residues: CASGGSRENTEAFF. The CDR3 DNA is TGTGCCAGCGGGGGGTCTAGGGAGAACACTGAAGCTTTCTTT.

The rearrangement links TRBV2 to TRBJ1-1; maybe TRBD1 (6 bases). Per germline, CDR1 SNHLY and CDR2 FYNNEI. The V and J ends lost 0 bases and 11 bases respectively, with 16 bases between them. The CDR3 consists of 14 residues. The CDR3: CASSEALRGATAFF. CDR3 bases: TGTGCCAGCAGTGAAGCGCTTCGGGGGGCTACGGCTTTCTTT. Looking up the rest from reference TRBV2 and TRBJ1-1 gives the full variable domain: EPEVTQTPSHQVTQMGQEVILRCVPISNHLYFYWYRQILGQKVEFLVSFYNNEISEKSEIFDDQFSVERPDGSNFTLKIRSTKLEDSAMYFCASSEALRGATAFFGQGTRLTVV.

The V gene is TRBV5-1, the J gene TRBJ2-3; 8 bases line up with TRBD2. Germline V gene sequence: CDR1 SGHRS, CDR2 YFSETQ. CDR3 size: 14 residues. The V gene end was trimmed by 3 bases and the J gene end by 6 bases; junction bases not matched to a gene: 6. CDR3 bases: TGCGCCAGCAGCTACGGGACTAGGGTCGATACGCAGTATTTT. Encoded protein: CASSYGTRVDTQYF.

The rearrangement uses TRBV7-9 and TRBJ2-7; 9 bases map to TRBD1. This CDR3 is 14 amino acids long. V lost 4 bases, J lost 5 bases, and 6 bases stayed unmatched. Germline CDR1 reads SEHNR; CDR2 reads FQNEAQ (reference sequence). The CDR3 DNA reads as TGTGCCAGCAGCTCATCGGGACAGGGCCACGAGCAGTACTTC. Protein sequence: CASSSSGQGHEQYF.

This clone was picked up one time. The chain has TRBV4-1 and TRBJ1-5; tentatively, D is TRBD1 (6 bases). This CDR3 has 16 amino acids. V was pared by 1 base and J by 0 bases, with 10 bases between. CDR1 is MGHRA, CDR2 YSYEKL, per germline. CDR3 in DNA: TGCGCCAGCAGCCAAGTCCCCAGGGGTAGCAATCAGCCCCAGCATTTT. Translation gives CASSQVPRGSNQPQHF.

About this clone: This sample also contains other DNA sequences that code for the same CDR3. The V call is TRBV24-1, the J call TRBJ2-7; TRBD1 aligns across 9 bases. V dropped 3 bases and J dropped 3; count of bases not matched to a gene: 2. This CDR3 has 14 amino acids. Germline CDR1 reads KGHDR; CDR2 reads SFDVKD. The chain's CDR3 is CATSDADRGYEQYF. DNA for the CDR3: TGTGCCACCAGTGATGCGGACAGGGGCTACGAGCAGTACTTC.

The chain recombines TRBV2 with TRBJ1-4; D is uncertain. This CDR3 has 13 amino acids. Trimming took 7 bases from V and 4 from J, leaving 10 bases between them. Germline V gene data show CDR1 as SNHLY and CDR2 as FYNNEI. The CDR3 sequence: CASNGRYNEKLFF. The CDR3 bases are TGTGCCAGCAATGGTAGATATAATGAAAAACTGTTTTTT.

The chain carries TRBV11-3 and TRBJ2-3; a possible D gene is TRBD1 (6 bases). Trimming removed 5 bases from V and 3 bases from J, with 15 bases in between. The germline CDR1 and CDR2 sequences are SGHNT and YENEEA. The CDR3 totals 15 residues. CDR3 DNA sequence: TGTGCCAGCAGCCCTACTTCTACAGGGACAGATACGCAGTATTTT. This codes for CASSPTSTGTDTQYF.

The chain combines TRBV21-1 with TRBJ2-5; TRBD2, as called in the table, went unchecked against the DNA. TRBV21-1 is a listed pseudogene. This CDR3 has 24 residues. The CDR3 is CASSKPRNSIPRHPGRAGGETQYF. CDR3 nucleotide sequence: TGTGCCAGCAGCAAACCCCGGAACTCTATCCCGCGACATCCCGGGAGGGCCGGTGGGGAGACCCAGTACTTC.

The chain recombines TRBV27 with TRBJ1-3; unclear D gene. The V and J ends lost 6 bases and 1 base respectively, with 10 bases between them. In germline, CDR1 is MNHEY, CDR2 SMNVEV (reference sequence). CDR3 length: 14 residues. The CDR3 protein is CASRSPGSGNTIYF. In DNA, the CDR3 is TGTGCCAGCAGATCTCCAGGATCTGGAAACACCATATATTTT.

This clone came up a few times. The chain combines TRBV2 with TRBJ1-6; 8 bases match TRBD1. This CDR3 is built from 13 residues. Germline values: CDR1 SNHLY, CDR2 FYNNEI. Trimming removed 10 bases from V and 9 bases from J; junction bases left unmatched: 8. In DNA form, the CDR3 reads TGTGCCATCCGACGGGACAGGAGTTCACCCCTCCACTTT. Translation gives CAIRRDRSSPLHF. Variable domain in full (rest from reference TRBV2 and TRBJ1-6): EPEVTQTPSHQVTQMGQEVILRCVPISNHLYFYWYRQILGQKVEFLVSFYNNEISEKSEIFDDQFSVERPDGSNFTLKIRSTKLEDSAMYFCAIRRDRSSPLHFGNGTRLTVT.

In this sample, this clone turned up once. The chain carries TRBV6-5 and TRBJ2-1; 13 bases align to TRBD2. V was pared by 5 bases and J by 8 bases, with 6 bases of the junction left unmatched. This CDR3 contains 15 residues. In germline, CDR1 is MNHEY, CDR2 SVGAGI. CDR3 amino acids: CASSPRTSGSYEQFF. The CDR3 nucleotides are TGTGCCAGCAGTCCGCGGACTAGCGGGAGCTATGAGCAGTTCTTC.

The gene calls are TRBV24-1 and TRBJ2-1, with 10 bases that match TRBD2. From germline, CDR1 is KGHDR and CDR2 SFDVKD. Losses at the gene ends were 7 bases for V and 6 bases for J; bases not matched to a gene: 5. CDR3 length: 14 residues. The CDR3 spells CATSLAGEVNEQFF. In DNA form, the CDR3 reads TGTGCCACCAGCCTAGCGGGAGAGGTCAATGAGCAGTTCTTC.